Below, 32 T cell receptor beta chains from the same sample are listed, as sequenced in a study of blood T cells in healthy people across ages. Primers used in a second PCR of about 6 to 11 cycles were a sample-barcoded 5' primer and a J-beta primer mix. TCRdb fed the 5' RACE reads into MiXCR, producing one record per CDR3 protein. The repertoire holds 1.8 million or so distinct CDR3 sequences, with roughly 43% as singletons. Material: blood. Receptor source: a human donor in good health.

There are a few counts of this clonotype. This chain links TRBV7-9 with TRBJ1-4; D unclear. There are 13 residues in the CDR3. Per germline, CDR1 SEHNR and CDR2 FQNEAQ (reference sequence). V lost 4 bases and J lost 7, with 10 bases in between. The CDR3 loop is CASSSPYSEKLFF. The CDR3 DNA follows: TGTGCCAGCAGCTCCCCGTATTCTGAAAAACTGTTTTTT.

The chain joins TRBV7-9 to TRBJ1-1, with D possibly matching TRBD1 (5 bases). Germline CDR1 SEHNR, CDR2 FQNEAQ (reference sequence). This CDR3 is built from 14 residues. Trimming shortened V by 2 bases and J by 7 bases, and 14 bases separated the two germline ends. CDR3 DNA sequence: TGTGCCAGCAGCTTAATTCGAGGGGTCGGTGAAGCTTTCTTT. It encodes CASSLIRGVGEAFF.

The gene calls are TRBV28 and TRBJ2-1, with D possibly matching TRBD2 (6 bases). The CDR3 extends over 16 amino acids. Germline CDR1 is MDHEN and CDR2 is SYDVKM. Trimming took off 3 bases at V and 5 bases at J, with 17 bases between the two ends. The CDR3 DNA sequence: TGTGCCAGCAGTTTTCTGAAGGAGACGGGGGACAATGAGCAGTTCTTC. Amino acids: CASSFLKETGDNEQFF.

This clonotype was counted only a few times. This chain links TRBV10-3 with TRBJ1-2; D call uncertain. CDR1 and CDR2 from the germline V gene are ENHRY and SYGVKD. The CDR3 is 13 residues long. V shed 0 bases and J shed 4 bases, with 6 bases lying between them. CDR3 amino acids: CAISESSGYGYTF. CDR3 nucleotide sequence: TGTGCCATCAGTGAGTCCTCCGGCTATGGCTACACCTTC.

In DNA form, the CDR3 reads TGTGCCAGCATGCACAATGAAGCTTTCTTT. As protein: CASMHNEAFF. The gene calls are TRBV25-1 and TRBJ1-1; D not resolved. Between the trimmed V and J ends, which lost 7 bases and 7 bases, there was a span of 7 bases. Germline-derived CDR1 and CDR2 are MGHDK and SYGVNS. The CDR3 length is 10 residues. Variable domain in full (rest from reference TRBV25-1 and TRBJ1-1): EADIYQTPRYLVIGTGKKITLECSQTMGHDKMYWYQQDPGMELHLIHYSYGVNSTEKGDLSSESTVSRIRTEHFPLTLESARPSHTSQYLCASMHNEAFFGQGTRLTVV.

This clonotype was found a few times. The CDR3 region has the DNA TGTGCCAGCAGCTTAGGCCGATTCACTGATACGCAGTATTTT. Translation: CASSLGRFTDTQYF. This sequence joins TRBV7-2 and TRBJ2-3; D remains unclear. CDR3 size: 14 residues. Per germline, CDR1 SGHTA and CDR2 FQGNSA. Trimming took off 1 base at V and 6 bases at J, with 11 bases between the two ends.

The chain couples TRBV18 to TRBJ2-5, with unresolved D. Trimming removed 1 base at V and 4 bases at J, with 10 bases between. The CDR3 totals 14 residues. From germline, CDR1 is KGHSH and CDR2 LQKENI. CDR3 sequence (DNA): TGTGCCAGCTCACCACAGAGCAACCGAGAGACCCAGTACTTC. Translated: CASSPQSNRETQYF.

The chain carries TRBV7-8 and TRBJ1-1; D is perhaps TRBD1 (6 bases). V lost 1 base, J lost 4 bases, and 13 bases lay in between. This CDR3 is built from 15 residues. Germline V gives CDR1 SGHVS, CDR2 FQNEAQ. The CDR3, as DNA: TGTGCCAGCAGCTTAGAGTGGACAGTTGTCACTGAAGCTTTCTTT. Its protein is CASSLEWTVVTEAFF.

In this sample, this clonotype turned up a few times. V is TRBV5-6 and J is TRBJ2-1; D call uncertain. V was cut by 0 bases and J by 8 bases, with 6 bases left in between. The CDR3 spans 12 residues. Germline CDR1 is SGHDT and CDR2 is YYEEEE. The DNA for the CDR3 is TGTGCCAGCAGCTTGGTGATGTATGAGCAGTTCTTC. Translation: CASSLVMYEQFF.

A remark on this clonotype: Since the CDR3 does not end with the conserved phenylalanine or tryptophan, this likely comes from a read error. V gene TRBV5-1 combines with J gene TRBJ2-1, with D hard to call. Deletions cut 0 bases from V and 0 bases from J, with 7 bases between. This CDR3 is built from 15 residues. Per germline, CDR1 SGHRS and CDR2 YFSETQ. CDR3 sequence: CASSLVGSSYNEQFL. The CDR3 DNA reads TGCGCCAGCAGCTTGGTAGGGTCCTCCTACAATGAGCAGTTCTTA.

A few counts support this clonotype. The chain couples TRBV12-3 or TRBV12-4 to TRBJ2-3, with D perhaps given as TRBD1 or TRBD2 (5 bases each). This CDR3 has 13 amino acids. Trimming pared 5 bases from V and 11 bases from J, leaving 17 bases between. CDR3 nucleotides: TGTGCCAGCAGTCCTGGGACCACCCGGGAGCAGTATTTT. It specifies CASSPGTTREQYF.

This clonotype was found a few times. The chain combines TRBV19 with TRBJ1-5; D is perhaps TRBD1 (6 bases). The V and J ends lost 7 bases and 2 bases respectively, with 15 bases between them. This CDR3 contains 15 residues. CDR1 and CDR2 from the germline V gene are LNHDA and SQIVND (reference sequence). CDR3 sequence reads: CASNKGGLGNQPQHF. CDR3 coding DNA: TGTGCCAGTAATAAAGGGGGTTTGGGCAATCAGCCCCAGCATTTT.

Only a few counts were recorded for this clonotype. In DNA, the CDR3 is TGCAGTGCCATCACTAGCGGGGAGAGCACAGATACGCAGTATTTT. Amino acid sequence: CSAITSGESTDTQYF. This rearrangement joins TRBV20-1 to TRBJ2-3; 10 bases match TRBD2. Germline assignment: CDR1 DFQATT and CDR2 SNEGSKA (reference sequence). V lost 6 bases to trimming and J lost 0 bases; unmatched junction nucleotides: 6. The length of the CDR3 is 15 residues.

The V and J genes are TRBV12-3 or TRBV12-4 and TRBJ2-1, with TRBD2 as a possible D gene (7 bases). V shed 8 bases and J shed 7 bases, with 15 bases lying between them. This CDR3 comprises 13 residues. CDR3 loop: CASGGAISNEQFF. CDR3 coding DNA: TGTGCCAGCGGGGGGGCCATCTCTAATGAGCAGTTCTTC.

The table lists this clonotype with a few counts. The chain recombines TRBV12-3 or TRBV12-4 with TRBJ2-7; the D gene is possibly TRBD2 (5 bases). The CDR3 consists of 15 residues. The V end lost 5 bases, the J end lost 4 bases, and 18 bases lay between the germline ends. The CDR3 loop is CASSLASRGMYEQYF. In nucleotides, the CDR3 is TGTGCCAGCAGTCTCGCGTCACGAGGGATGTACGAGCAGTACTTC.

The rearrangement joins TRBV7-8 to TRBJ2-2, with 9 bases lining up with TRBD2. Trimming took 3 bases from V and 3 from J; bases not matched to a gene: 5. The CDR3 contains 16 residues. Germline-derived CDR1 and CDR2 are SGHVS and FQNEAQ. This CDR3 reads CASSFSGGRYTGELFF. The CDR3 DNA sequence: TGTGCCAGCAGCTTTAGCGGGGGTCGGTACACCGGGGAGCTGTTTTTT.

The gene calls are TRBV7-3 and TRBJ2-4, with 8 bases aligning to TRBD2. V shed 5 bases and J 13 bases; nucleotides not matched to a gene: 13. Germline V gene data show CDR1 as SGHTA and CDR2 as FQGTGA. The CDR3 extends over 14 amino acids. The CDR3 spells CASSMSGGVGEQYF. In DNA form, the CDR3 reads TGTGCCAGCAGCATGAGCGGGGGCGTAGGGGAGCAGTACTTC.

This clonotype came up many times. CDR3 sequence: CASSYGTGVRKAYEQYF. The CDR3 DNA reads as TGTGCCAGCAGTTACGGGACAGGGGTAAGGAAGGCCTACGAGCAGTACTTC. V usage is TRBV6-2 or TRBV6-3 and J usage is TRBJ2-7, with 10 bases fitting TRBD1. V shed 2 bases, J shed 2 bases, and the junction held 9 bases outside the gene matches. The CDR3 sequence is 17 residues long. The germline CDR1 and CDR2 sequences are MNHEY and SVGEGT.

The rearrangement uses TRBV4-2 and TRBJ1-4, with D possibly TRBD1 on 5 matching bases. V was clipped by 7 bases and J by 6 bases, with 18 bases between them. CDR1 is LGHNA and CDR2 is YNFKEQ in the germline V gene. This CDR3 has 15 residues. This CDR3 reads CASNQLDQGYEKLFF. The DNA of the CDR3 is TGTGCCAGCAACCAGCTCGACCAGGGCTATGAAAAACTGTTTTTT.

This clonotype was detected only a few times. This chain connects TRBV29-1 to TRBJ2-7; D remains ambiguous. The V end was cut by 4 bases, the J end by 2 bases, with 12 bases between. Germline CDR1 is SQVTM and CDR2 is ANQGSEA. The CDR3 has 13 amino acids. The CDR3 DNA reads as TGCAGCGTTGGTCGAGAGGCAACCTACGAGCAGTACTTC. Translated: CSVGREATYEQYF.

This sequence joins TRBV6-2 or TRBV6-3 and TRBJ1-2; D perhaps matches TRBD1 (6 bases). Germline V CDR1 and CDR2: MNHEY, SVGEGT. The CDR3 has 14 amino acids. V shed 1 base and J shed 6 bases, with 12 bases lying between them. The CDR3 DNA is TGTGCCAGCAGTTACTACAGGGTTCCCGATGGCTACACCTTC. Translation: CASSYYRVPDGYTF.

The chain carries TRBV7-2 and TRBJ1-2; D is perhaps TRBD1 (5 bases). The length of the CDR3 is 15 residues. The germline V gene has CDR1 SGHTA and CDR2 FQGNSA. The germline V and J ends were trimmed by 2 bases and 3 bases, with 13 bases remaining between them. The CDR3 spells CASSLLGVTDYGYTF. In nucleotides, the CDR3 is TGTGCCAGCAGCTTATTAGGGGTAACTGACTATGGCTACACCTTC.

This CDR3 reads CASSLVSGGNEQYF. The CDR3 nucleotides are TGTGCCAGCAGTTTAGTAAGCGGGGGCAACGAGCAGTACTTC. This chain joins TRBV12-3 or TRBV12-4 and TRBJ2-4; TRBD2 agrees at 8 bases. The J call is uncertain, as TRBJ2-7 better fits the DNA end. This CDR3 has 14 amino acids.

This chain connects TRBV20-1 to TRBJ2-1; tentatively, D is TRBD1 (6 bases). This CDR3 is 16 amino acids long. V was pared by 0 bases and J by 4 bases, with 16 bases between. Germline lookup yields CDR1 DFQATT and CDR2 SNEGSKA (reference sequence). The CDR3 protein is CSARDLGGSSYNEQFF. The CDR3 DNA is TGCAGTGCTAGAGATCTAGGGGGAAGTTCTTACAATGAGCAGTTCTTC.

This clonotype was observed a handful of times. This sequence joins TRBV20-1 and TRBJ1-2; D possibly corresponds to TRBD1 (6 bases). This CDR3 is 13 amino acids long. The germline gives CDR1 DFQATT, CDR2 SNEGSKA (reference sequence). Deletions cut 5 bases from V and 2 bases from J, with 12 bases between. The CDR3 region has the DNA TGCAGTGCTCGACAGGAGCTAAACTATGGCTACACCTTC. Residues: CSARQELNYGYTF.

In its sample, this clonotype was seen many times. The V and J genes are TRBV7-2 and TRBJ2-3; the D is unclear. The CDR3 is 13 amino acids. Germline values: CDR1 SGHTA, CDR2 FQGNSA. Trimming cost V 7 bases and J 2 bases, with 10 bases left between them. In nucleotides, the CDR3 is TGTGCCAGCATCCAAATAACCACAGATACGCAGTATTTT. Protein sequence: CASIQITTDTQYF.

This clonotype was seen more than once but under ten times. The V call is TRBV7-8, the J call TRBJ2-3; D is unresolved. Trimming shortened V by 9 bases and J by 0 bases, and 13 bases separated the two germline ends. The CDR3 sequence is 14 residues long. Germline CDR1 is SGHVS and CDR2 is FQNEAQ. CDR3 coding DNA: TGTGCCAGTGGGGTCGGAATCAGCACAGATACGCAGTATTTT. Encoded protein: CASGVGISTDTQYF. The variable domain in full, with the rest retrieved from reference TRBV7-8 and TRBJ2-3, is GAGVSQSPRYKVAKRGQDVALRCDPISGHVSLFWYQQALGQGPEFLTYFQNEAQLDKSGLPSDRFFAERPEGSVSTLKIQRTQQEDSAVYLCASGVGISTDTQYFGPGTRLTVL.

This clonotype came up a few times. The chain is built from TRBV12-3 or TRBV12-4 and TRBJ2-1; D is uncertain. The CDR3 contains 13 residues. The V end lost 7 bases, the J end lost 0 bases, and 7 bases lay between the germline ends. In nucleotides, the CDR3 is TGTGCCAGCAACTGGGACTCCTACAATGAGCAGTTCTTC. As protein: CASNWDSYNEQFF.

The chain uses TRBV15 and TRBJ2-5; 8 positions agree with TRBD1. The V gene end was trimmed by 5 bases and the J gene end by 1 base; junction bases not matched to a gene: 9. Looked up from germline, CDR1 is LNHNV and CDR2 is YYDKDF (reference sequence). The CDR3 length is 16 residues. In nucleotides, the CDR3 is TGTGCCACCAGCCAATTAGGCAGGGGGCTCCAAGAGACCCAGTACTTC. Its translation: CATSQLGRGLQETQYF.

V usage is TRBV20-1 and J usage is TRBJ2-1; D is possibly TRBD1 (6 bases). The CDR3 consists of 13 residues. Germline lookup yields CDR1 DFQATT and CDR2 SNEGSKA (reference sequence). Deletions cut 5 bases from V and 6 bases from J, with 14 bases between. CDR3 DNA sequence: TGCAGTGCTCTATTTCAGGGGAGCAATGAGCAGTTCTTC. Its protein is CSALFQGSNEQFF.

The V gene is TRBV20-1, the J gene TRBJ1-1, with D possibly being TRBD1 (5 bases). CDR1 DFQATT and CDR2 SNEGSKA come from the germline V gene (reference sequence). The V end lost 1 base, the J end lost 4 bases, and 10 bases lay between the germline ends. There are 13 residues in the CDR3. CDR3 protein: CSARGSGGTEAFF. In DNA, the CDR3 is TGCAGTGCTAGAGGGTCGGGGGGCACTGAAGCTTTCTTT.

There are a few counts of this clonotype. Here the CDR3 DNA reads TGTGCCAGCAGTTACTCGGCAGGGGGAAATACAGGGAGGAAACTGTTTTTT. Translation: CASSYSAGGNTGRKLFF. The chain recombines TRBV6-5 with TRBJ1-4, with TRBD1 matching 7 bases. The CDR3 consists of 17 residues. The germline V gene encodes CDR1 MNHEY and CDR2 SVGAGI. J lost 11 bases, V lost 0 bases, and 15 bases had no gene match.